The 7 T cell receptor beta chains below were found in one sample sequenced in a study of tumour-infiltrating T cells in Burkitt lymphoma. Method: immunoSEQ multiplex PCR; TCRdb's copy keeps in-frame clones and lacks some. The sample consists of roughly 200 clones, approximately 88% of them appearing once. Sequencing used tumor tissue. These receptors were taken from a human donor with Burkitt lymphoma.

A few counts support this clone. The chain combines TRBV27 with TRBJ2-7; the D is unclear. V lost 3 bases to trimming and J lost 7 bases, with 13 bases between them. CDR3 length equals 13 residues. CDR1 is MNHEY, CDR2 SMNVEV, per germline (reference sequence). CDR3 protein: CASSFTVAGEQYF. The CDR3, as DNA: TGTGCCAGCAGTTTTACAGTAGCAGGAGAGCAGTACTTC.

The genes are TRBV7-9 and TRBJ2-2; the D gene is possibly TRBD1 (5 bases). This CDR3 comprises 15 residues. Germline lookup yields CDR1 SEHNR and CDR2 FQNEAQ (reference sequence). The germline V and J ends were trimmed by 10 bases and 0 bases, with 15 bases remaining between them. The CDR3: CAMKKGPSNTGELFF. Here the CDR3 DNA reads TGTGCCATGAAAAAGGGGCCCTCGAACACCGGGGAGCTGTTTTTT.

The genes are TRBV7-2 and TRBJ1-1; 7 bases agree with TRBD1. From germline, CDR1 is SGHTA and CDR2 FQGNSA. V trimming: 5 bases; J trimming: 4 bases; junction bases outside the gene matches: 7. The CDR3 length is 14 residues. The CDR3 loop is CASSTDRVRTEAFF. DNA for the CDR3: TGTGCCAGCAGCACAGACAGGGTCCGCACTGAAGCTTTCTTT.

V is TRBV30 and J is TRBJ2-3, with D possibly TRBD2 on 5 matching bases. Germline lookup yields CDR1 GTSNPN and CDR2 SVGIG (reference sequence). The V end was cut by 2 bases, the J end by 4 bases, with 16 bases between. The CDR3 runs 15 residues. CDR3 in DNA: TGTGCCTGGAGTTTCGGGAACCATGGGGCAGATACGCAGTATTTT. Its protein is CAWSFGNHGADTQYF.

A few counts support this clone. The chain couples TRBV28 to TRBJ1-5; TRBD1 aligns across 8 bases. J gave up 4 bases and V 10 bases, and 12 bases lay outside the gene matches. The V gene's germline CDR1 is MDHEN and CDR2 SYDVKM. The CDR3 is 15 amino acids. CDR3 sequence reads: CAITERGQVNQPQHF. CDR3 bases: TGTGCCATTACCGAGCGGGGACAGGTGAATCAGCCCCAGCATTTT. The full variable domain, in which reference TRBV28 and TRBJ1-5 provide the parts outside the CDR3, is DVKVTQSSRYLVKRTGEKVFLECVQDMDHENMFWYRQDPGLGLRLIYFSYDVKMKEKGDIPEGYSVSREKKERFSLILESASTNQTSMYLCAITERGQVNQPQHFGDGTRLSIL.

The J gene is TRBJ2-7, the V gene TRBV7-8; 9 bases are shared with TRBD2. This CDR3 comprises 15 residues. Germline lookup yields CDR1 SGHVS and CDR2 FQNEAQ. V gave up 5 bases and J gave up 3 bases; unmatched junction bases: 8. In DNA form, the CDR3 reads TGTGCCAGCAGCGCCGGGACTAGCAAATTCTACGAGCAGTACTTC. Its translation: CASSAGTSKFYEQYF. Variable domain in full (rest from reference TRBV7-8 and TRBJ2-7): GAGVSQSPRYKVAKRGQDVALRCDPISGHVSLFWYQQALGQGPEFLTYFQNEAQLDKSGLPSDRFFAERPEGSVSTLKIQRTQQEDSAVYLCASSAGTSKFYEQYFGPGTRLTVT.

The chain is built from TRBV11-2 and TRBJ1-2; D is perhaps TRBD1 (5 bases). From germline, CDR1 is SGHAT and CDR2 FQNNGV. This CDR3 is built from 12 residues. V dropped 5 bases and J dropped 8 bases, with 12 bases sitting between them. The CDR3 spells CASSKEGDGYTF. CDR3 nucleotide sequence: TGTGCCAGCAGCAAAGAAGGGGACGGCTACACCTTC.